These 28 T cell receptor beta chains originate from one sample sequenced in a study of cytomegalovirus exposure and HLA in healthy donors. TCRdb's copy holds only in-frame clones and misses some; the assay was immunoSEQ multiplex PCR. The repertoire holds some 170,000 clones, roughly 89% seen once, with 1.4% in the top ten. The sample comprised PBMCs. Receptors originate from a woman aged 25 to 39 in good health and CMV-seronegative.

Only one count was recorded for this clone. This chain connects TRBV5-1 to TRBJ2-3, with D unresolved. This CDR3 has 13 residues. Germline lookup yields CDR1 SGHRS and CDR2 YFSETQ. Trimming removed 2 bases from V and 9 bases from J, with 13 bases in between. The CDR3 DNA follows: TGCGCCAGCAGCTTTCTTCCAATGCGCACGCAGTATTTT. This encodes CASSFLPMRTQYF. Full variable domain (rest looked up from reference TRBV5-1 and TRBJ2-3): KAGVTQTPRYLIKTRGQQVTLSCSPISGHRSVSWYQQTPGQGLQFLFEYFSETQRNKGNFPGRFSGRQFSNSRSEMNVSTLELGDSALYLCASSFLPMRTQYFGPGTRLTVL.

The rearrangement uses TRBV9 and TRBJ2-1, with 11 nucleotides matching TRBD2. CDR1 is SGDLS and CDR2 is YYNGEE in the germline V gene. The CDR3 is 15 residues long. V lost 4 bases to trimming and J lost 4 bases; unmatched junction nucleotides: 4. The CDR3 reads CASSPSGGPYNEQFF. CDR3 nucleotides: TGTGCCAGCAGCCCTAGCGGGGGGCCATACAATGAGCAGTTCTTC.

The V call is TRBV10-1, the J call TRBJ2-5; TRBD2 is a possible D gene (6 bases). V lost 0 bases and J lost 5, with 10 bases in between. The germline CDR1 and CDR2 sequences are WNHNN and SYGVQD (reference sequence). The CDR3 spans 14 residues. For the CDR3, the DNA is TGCGCCAGCAGTGAGTCTTCAGGGAGGGAGACCCAGTACTTC. This encodes CASSESSGRETQYF.

The chain uses TRBV5-1 and TRBJ2-5, with TRBD1 as a possible D gene (5 bases). The CDR3 runs 14 residues. With 0 bases removed from V and 5 bases from J, the gap between germline ends came to 11 bases. The germline V gene has CDR1 SGHRS and CDR2 YFSETQ. The CDR3, as DNA: TGCGCCAGCAGCTTGGAAAGGGGCAGGGAGACCCAGTACTTC. Its protein is CASSLERGRETQYF.

This clone was seen just once. CDR3 loop: CASSLRTGDGNEQFF. The CDR3 bases are TGCGCCAGCAGCTTACGGACAGGGGATGGGAATGAGCAGTTCTTC. The chain uses TRBV5-1 and TRBJ2-1; 9 bases agree with TRBD1. V shed 2 bases, J shed 7 bases, and the junction held 7 bases outside the gene matches. Germline CDR1 and CDR2: SGHRS and YFSETQ. The CDR3 length is 15 residues.

The CDR3 is CATPRRDGELFF. The CDR3 coding sequence is TGTGCCACACCGAGGAGGGACGGGGAGCTGTTTTTT. This chain links TRBV7-9 with TRBJ2-2, with D possibly being TRBD2 (6 bases). Germline V gene data show CDR1 as SEHNR and CDR2 as FQNEAQ (reference sequence). The CDR3 is 12 residues long. V lost 10 bases to trimming and J lost 7 bases, with 13 bases between them. Using reference TRBV7-9 and TRBJ2-2 for the parts outside the CDR3, the full variable domain is DTGVSQNPRHKITKRGQNVTFRCDPISEHNRLYWYRQTLGQGPEFLTYFQNEAQLEKSRLLSDRFSAERPKGSFSTLEIQRTEQGDSAMYLCATPRRDGELFFGEGSRLTVL.

This rearrangement joins TRBV6-6 to TRBJ2-3; a possible D gene is TRBD1 (5 bases). Germline V gene data show CDR1 as MNHNY and CDR2 as SVGAGI (reference sequence). The CDR3 extends over 15 amino acids. The ends were cut back, 6 bases at V and 0 bases at J, with 13 bases in the middle. CDR3 bases: TGTGCCAGCAGCCGACAGAGCTCTAGCACAGATACGCAGTATTTT. It yields the protein CASSRQSSSTDTQYF.

The chain has TRBV9 and TRBJ1-2; possibly TRBD1 for D (5 bases). V was clipped by 4 bases and J by 0 bases, with 7 bases between them. Germline V gene sequence: CDR1 SGDLS, CDR2 YYNGEE. This CDR3 is built from 13 residues. In nucleotides, the CDR3 is TGTGCCAGCAGCCCGACAGCTAACTATGGCTACACCTTC. Amino acids: CASSPTANYGYTF.

The chain employs TRBV13 and TRBJ2-2; D not certain. Germline-derived CDR1 and CDR2 are PRHDT and FYEKMQ (reference sequence). This CDR3 is built from 11 residues. V lost 5 bases to trimming and J lost 4 bases, with 2 bases between them. CDR3 in amino acids: CASSRTGELFF. DNA of the CDR3: TGTGCCAGCAGCCGCACCGGGGAGCTGTTTTTT.

This sequence joins TRBV7-2 and TRBJ2-7; 10 nucleotides align to TRBD2. The CDR3 runs 15 residues. In germline, CDR1 is SGHTA, CDR2 FQGNSA. V lost 0 bases to trimming and J lost 3 bases; unmatched junction nucleotides: 2. CDR3 residues: CASSLAASGGYEQYF. The CDR3 region has the DNA TGTGCCAGCAGCTTAGCGGCTAGCGGGGGCTACGAGCAGTACTTC.

This chain uses TRBV6-6 with TRBJ2-7; the match to TRBD1 covers 10 bases. There are 15 residues in the CDR3. Trimming took 5 bases from V and 5 from J; bases not matched to a gene: 9. Germline V gene lookup returns CDR1 MNHNY and CDR2 SVGAGI (reference sequence). CDR3 amino acids: CASSDTGTGDNEQYF. CDR3 nucleotide sequence: TGTGCCAGCAGTGACACCGGGACAGGGGACAACGAGCAGTACTTC.

This clone occurred once. The chain links TRBV19 to TRBJ1-2; 9 bases map to TRBD1. The CDR3 totals 15 residues. Trimming removed 6 bases from V and 2 bases from J; junction bases left unmatched: 7. In germline, CDR1 is LNHDA, CDR2 SQIVND (reference sequence). CDR3 in DNA: TGTGCCAGTAGAATGACAGGGGGGGACAACTATGGCTACACCTTC. Amino acid sequence: CASRMTGGDNYGYTF.

This clone was seen just once. The rearrangement uses TRBV7-6 and TRBJ1-1; weak D call: TRBD1 (5 bases). From germline, CDR1 is SGHVS and CDR2 FNYEAQ. Between the trimmed V and J ends, which lost 5 bases and 0 bases, there was a span of 16 bases. The CDR3 sequence is 16 residues long. CDR3 in DNA: TGTGCCAGCAGCCCATCTATCCAGGGCATGAACACTGAAGCTTTCTTT. Protein: CASSPSIQGMNTEAFF.

This sequence joins TRBV5-6 and TRBJ2-2; no reliable D call. The germline V gene has CDR1 SGHDT and CDR2 YYEEEE. The CDR3 extends over 12 amino acids. With 5 bases removed from V and 5 bases from J, the gap between germline ends came to 7 bases. The CDR3 DNA sequence: TGTGCCAGCAGTCGGGTAACCGGGGAGCTGTTTTTT. Protein product: CASSRVTGELFF.

The rearrangement links TRBV5-4 to TRBJ2-3; 13 bases map to TRBD2. Germline V gene lookup returns CDR1 SGHNT and CDR2 YYREEE (reference sequence). The CDR3 contains 12 residues. The V gene end was trimmed by 4 bases and the J gene end by 12 bases; junction bases not matched to a gene: 2. The CDR3 region has the DNA TGTGCCAGCAGCCCGGGACTAGCGGGACAGTATTTT. Its protein is CASSPGLAGQYF.

For the CDR3, the DNA is TGTGCCAGCAGCCCCGGGACTAGCGCCTCGGGTGAGCAGTACTTC. Amino acid sequence: CASSPGTSASGEQYF. V is TRBV9 and J is TRBJ2-7; TRBD2 matches 10 bases. CDR1 SGDLS and CDR2 YYNGEE come from the germline V gene. The J segment lost 7 bases and the V segment lost 4 bases, leaving 11 bases of the junction unmatched. The CDR3 is made up of 15 amino acids.

The V gene is TRBV27, the J gene TRBJ2-1, with 8 bases aligning to TRBD1. This CDR3 comprises 13 residues. V gave up 3 bases and J gave up 9 bases; unmatched junction bases: 4. The germline CDR1 and CDR2 sequences are MNHEY and SMNVEV (reference sequence). CDR3 nucleotides: TGTGCCAGCAGTTTGCAGGGGGCTGTTGAGCAGTTCTTC. This gives the protein CASSLQGAVEQFF.

The CDR3 DNA reads TGTGCCAGCAGCCAAGATCAGGGCGTCACTGAAGCTTTCTTT. This encodes CASSQDQGVTEAFF. The genes are TRBV14 and TRBJ1-1; maybe TRBD1 (5 bases). Deletions cut 0 bases from V and 4 bases from J, with 9 bases between. CDR3 length equals 14 residues. The germline CDR1 and CDR2 sequences are SGHDN and FVKESK.

The chain joins TRBV5-6 to TRBJ1-2, with 8 bases identical to TRBD1. The germline CDR1 and CDR2 sequences are SGHDT and YYEEEE. The ends lost 0 bases at V and 4 bases at J; junction bases unmatched: 8. There are 16 residues in the CDR3. The CDR3 sequence: CASSLAQDTGGYGYTF. DNA for the CDR3: TGTGCCAGCAGCTTGGCGCAAGACACAGGGGGCTATGGCTACACCTTC. The whole variable domain, filled in from reference TRBV5-6 and TRBJ1-2, reads DAGVTQSPTHLIKTRGQQVTLRCSPKSGHDTVSWYQQALGQGPQFIFQYYEEEERQRGNFPDRFSGHQFPNYSSELNVNALLLGDSALYLCASSLAQDTGGYGYTFGSGTRLTVV.

The V gene is TRBV4-1, the J gene TRBJ2-1; 9 bases fit TRBD1. This CDR3 comprises 17 residues. V was pared by 3 bases and J by 0 bases, with 6 bases of the junction left unmatched. Looked up from germline, CDR1 is MGHRA and CDR2 is YSYEKL. Written as DNA, the CDR3 is TGCGCCAGCAGCCATCCCAAGACAGGGGGCTCCTACAATGAGCAGTTCTTC. The encoded protein is CASSHPKTGGSYNEQFF.

The CDR3 bases are TGTGCCAGTAGTATAACGCTAGCTAGACAAGAGACCCAGTACTTC. Translated: CASSITLARQETQYF. The rearrangement joins TRBV19 to TRBJ2-5; D possibly corresponds to TRBD2 (5 bases). V was trimmed by 2 bases and J by 2 bases, leaving 12 bases between them. The germline gives CDR1 LNHDA, CDR2 SQIVND (reference sequence). This CDR3 spans 15 amino acids.

V and J are TRBV5-1 and TRBJ1-2, with D unresolved. V lost 0 bases, J lost 4 bases, and 7 bases lay in between. Germline V lookup: CDR1 SGHRS, CDR2 YFSETQ. The CDR3 runs to 13 residues. This CDR3 is CASSLEVSYGYTF. The DNA of the CDR3 is TGCGCCAGCAGCTTGGAAGTCAGCTATGGCTACACCTTC.

The chain employs TRBV7-9 and TRBJ2-5; 7 bases line up with TRBD1. CDR3 length equals 15 residues. Trimming took 0 bases from V and 4 from J; bases not matched to a gene: 5. Germline V gene data show CDR1 as SEHNR and CDR2 as FQNEAQ (reference sequence). The CDR3 DNA is TGTGCCAGCAGCTTAGCCCAGGGGGTGGGAGAGACCCAGTACTTC. Translating gives CASSLAQGVGETQYF.

V is TRBV5-1 and J is TRBJ1-1, with TRBD1 as a possible D gene (6 bases). V dropped 4 bases and J dropped 6 bases, with 10 bases sitting between them. Germline lookup yields CDR1 SGHRS and CDR2 YFSETQ. This CDR3 region has 12 residues. DNA for the CDR3: TGCGCCAGCAGCAAACAGGGTCCTGAAGCTTTCTTT. Translating gives CASSKQGPEAFF. The full variable domain, completed using reference TRBV5-1 and TRBJ1-1, is KAGVTQTPRYLIKTRGQQVTLSCSPISGHRSVSWYQQTPGQGLQFLFEYFSETQRNKGNFPGRFSGRQFSNSRSEMNVSTLELGDSALYLCASSKQGPEAFFGQGTRLTVV.

The chain recombines TRBV6-1 with TRBJ1-1; 9 bases are shared with TRBD1. V gave up 5 bases and J gave up 0 bases; unmatched junction bases: 4. Germline CDR1 MNHNS, CDR2 SASEGT. This CDR3 spans 15 amino acids. The CDR3 coding sequence is TGTGCCAGCAGTCCACAGGGGGCGGTGAACACTGAAGCTTTCTTT. Its translation: CASSPQGAVNTEAFF.

The V gene is TRBV5-4, the J gene TRBJ2-7, with 7 nucleotides matching TRBD1. This CDR3 has 14 amino acids. The trim removed 4 bases at V and 4 bases at J, leaving 8 bases unmatched. CDR1 is SGHNT and CDR2 is YYREEE in the germline V gene (reference sequence). The CDR3 loop is CASSETGTAYEQYF. Here the CDR3 DNA reads TGTGCCAGCAGCGAAACCGGGACAGCGTACGAGCAGTACTTC.

The chain couples TRBV6-5 to TRBJ1-1; perhaps TRBD1 as D (6 bases). The V gene's germline CDR1 is MNHEY and CDR2 SVGAGI. V was shortened by 5 bases and J by 4 bases, with 8 bases between the two germline ends. This CDR3 has 12 amino acids. CDR3 in DNA: TGTGCCAGCAGTCCACAGGGCACTGAAGCTTTCTTT. It encodes CASSPQGTEAFF.

This chain joins TRBV11-2 and TRBJ1-2; 7 positions agree with TRBD1. CDR3 size: 16 residues. CDR1 SGHAT and CDR2 FQNNGV come from the germline V gene. V shed 1 base and J 3 bases; nucleotides not matched to a gene: 8. Here the CDR3 reads CASSLASTGIDYGYTF. The CDR3 DNA sequence: TGTGCCAGCAGCTTAGCCTCGACAGGGATTGACTATGGCTACACCTTC.